The next 9 T cell receptor beta chains were all read from a single sample in a study of blood T cell repertoires in COVID-19. TCRdb's table, derived via immunoSEQ multiplex PCR, lists solely in-frame clones and lacks some. There are about 60,000 clones in the sample; almost 85% occur only once, and roughly 3.2% lies in the top ten. Sequencing was carried out using peripheral blood. The receptors were gathered from a man aged 60 to 69 with acute or convalescent COVID-19.

The chain employs TRBV18 and TRBJ2-5; 8 nucleotides align to TRBD1. This CDR3 contains 15 residues. Germline CDR1 KGHSH, CDR2 LQKENI. V lost 2 bases to trimming and J lost 0 bases; unmatched junction nucleotides: 2. The CDR3 DNA reads as TGTGCCAGCTCACCAGAGGACAGGGACCAAGAGACCCAGTACTTC. Protein sequence: CASSPEDRDQETQYF.

The rearrangement joins TRBV7-9 to TRBJ1-5; TRBD1 is a possible D gene (5 bases). This CDR3 comprises 13 residues. CDR1 and CDR2 (germline): SEHNR, FQNEAQ (reference sequence). V was cut by 7 bases and J by 5 bases, with 12 bases left in between. The CDR3 reads CASTRGGDQPQHF. The CDR3 nucleotides read TGTGCCAGCACCCGGGGGGGAGATCAGCCCCAGCATTTT.

The V gene is TRBV7-2, the J gene TRBJ1-5; D call uncertain. Trimming removed 5 bases at V and 3 bases at J, with 8 bases between. Germline V gene data show CDR1 as SGHTA and CDR2 as FQGNSA. This CDR3 has 13 amino acids. CDR3 bases: TGTGCCAGCAGCCTAGACTCCAATCAGCCCCAGCATTTT. Its protein product is CASSLDSNQPQHF.

V is TRBV19 and J is TRBJ1-5; D ambiguous. Germline CDR1 LNHDA, CDR2 SQIVND (reference sequence). V was shortened by 6 bases and J by 2 bases, with 20 bases between the two germline ends. The CDR3 spans 17 residues. The CDR3 loop reads CASSPYSSGKGNQPQHF. CDR3 DNA: TGTGCCAGTAGCCCCTATTCGTCGGGGAAGGGCAATCAGCCCCAGCATTTT.

This clone showed up just once. The chain links TRBV18 to TRBJ1-4; 7 positions match TRBD1. V was clipped by 6 bases and J by 0 bases; unmatched bases: 7. CDR3 length: 16 residues. Per germline, CDR1 KGHSH and CDR2 LQKENI. CDR3 DNA: TGTGCCAGCTCCTTGGACAGGCCAGCAACTAATGAAAAACTGTTTTTT. Translated: CASSLDRPATNEKLFF.

The V gene is TRBV7-6, the J gene TRBJ1-1; weak D call: TRBD1 (6 bases). The CDR3 runs to 16 residues. Trimming removed 1 base from V and 0 bases from J, with 12 bases in between. CDR1 SGHVS and CDR2 FNYEAQ come from the germline V gene. In DNA form, the CDR3 reads TGTGCCAGCAGCTTAGAACGTCAGGGGATGAACACTGAAGCTTTCTTT. Translated: CASSLERQGMNTEAFF.

The chain employs TRBV7-9 and TRBJ2-5; 8 positions match TRBD1. CDR1 is SEHNR and CDR2 is FQNEAQ in the germline V gene (reference sequence). With V trimmed by 0 bases and J by 1 base, 4 bases remained unmatched. The CDR3 has 16 amino acids. In DNA, the CDR3 is TGTGCCAGCAGCTTAGCGGCGGGACAGGTCCAAGAGACCCAGTACTTC. As protein: CASSLAAGQVQETQYF.

The chain employs TRBV11-1 and TRBJ1-1; a possible D gene is TRBD1 (5 bases). V lost 7 bases and J lost 5, with 17 bases in between. Germline V gene sequence: CDR1 SGHAT, CDR2 FQDESV (reference sequence). The CDR3 extends over 14 amino acids. This CDR3 reads CASTVGQGETEAFF. CDR3 nucleotides: TGTGCCAGCACGGTCGGGCAGGGTGAAACTGAAGCTTTCTTT. Supplemented by reference TRBV11-1 and TRBJ1-1, the full variable domain reads EAEVAQSPRYKITEKSQAVAFWCDPISGHATLYWYRQILGQGPELLVQFQDESVVDDSQLPKDRFSAERLKGVDSTLKIQPAELGDSAMYLCASTVGQGETEAFFGQGTRLTVV.

This rearrangement joins TRBV9 to TRBJ2-7; 7 positions match TRBD1. The CDR3 runs 14 residues. Germline CDR1 and CDR2: SGDLS and YYNGEE. V shed 4 bases and J 6 bases; nucleotides not matched to a gene: 10. This CDR3 reads CASSPGTEPLEQYF. As DNA, the CDR3 is TGTGCCAGCAGCCCGGGGACAGAACCACTCGAGCAGTACTTC.